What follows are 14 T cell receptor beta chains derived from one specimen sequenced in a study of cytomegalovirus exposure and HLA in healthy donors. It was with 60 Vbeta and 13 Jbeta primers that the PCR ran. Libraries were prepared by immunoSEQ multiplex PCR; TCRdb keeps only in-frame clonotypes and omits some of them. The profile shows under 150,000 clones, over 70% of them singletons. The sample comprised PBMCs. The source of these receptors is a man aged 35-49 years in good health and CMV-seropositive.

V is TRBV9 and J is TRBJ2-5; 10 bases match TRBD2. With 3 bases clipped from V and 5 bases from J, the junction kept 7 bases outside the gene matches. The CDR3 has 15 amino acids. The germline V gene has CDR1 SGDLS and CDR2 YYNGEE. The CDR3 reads CASSGASGRYETQYF. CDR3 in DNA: TGTGCCAGCAGCGGGGCTAGCGGGAGATATGAGACCCAGTACTTC.

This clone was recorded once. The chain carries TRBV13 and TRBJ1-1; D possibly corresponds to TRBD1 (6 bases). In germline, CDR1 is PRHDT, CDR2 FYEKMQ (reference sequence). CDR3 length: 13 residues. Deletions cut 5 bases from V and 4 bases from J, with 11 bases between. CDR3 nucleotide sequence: TGTGCCAGCAGCCCCCCAGGGGCCACTGAAGCTTTCTTT. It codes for CASSPPGATEAFF.

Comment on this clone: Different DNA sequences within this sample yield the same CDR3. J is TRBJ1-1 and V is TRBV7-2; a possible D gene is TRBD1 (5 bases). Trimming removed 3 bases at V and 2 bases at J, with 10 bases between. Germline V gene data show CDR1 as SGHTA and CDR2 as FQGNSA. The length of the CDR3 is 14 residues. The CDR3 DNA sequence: TGTGCCAGCAGCTTTCAGGGCGCAAACACTGAAGCTTTCTTT. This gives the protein CASSFQGANTEAFF. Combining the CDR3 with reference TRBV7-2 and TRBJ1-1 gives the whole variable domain GAGVSQSPSNKVTEKGKDVELRCDPISGHTALYWYRQSLGQGLEFLIYFQGNSAPDKSGLPSDRFSAERTGGSVSTLTIQRTQQEDSAVYLCASSFQGANTEAFFGQGTRLTVV.

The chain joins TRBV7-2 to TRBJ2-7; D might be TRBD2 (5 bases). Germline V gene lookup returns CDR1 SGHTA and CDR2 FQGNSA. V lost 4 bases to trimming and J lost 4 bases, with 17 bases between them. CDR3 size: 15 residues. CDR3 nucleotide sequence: TGTGCCAGCAGCTCCCCCCGTGGGAGCGGATACGAGCAGTACTTC. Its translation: CASSSPRGSGYEQYF.

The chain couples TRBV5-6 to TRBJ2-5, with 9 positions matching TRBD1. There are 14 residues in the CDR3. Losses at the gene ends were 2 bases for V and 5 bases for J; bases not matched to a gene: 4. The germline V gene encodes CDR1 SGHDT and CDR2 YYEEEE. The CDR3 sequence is CASSFWTGVETQYF. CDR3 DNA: TGTGCCAGCAGCTTCTGGACAGGGGTTGAGACCCAGTACTTC.

Here the CDR3 reads CAWSVRQMNQPQHF. In nucleotides, the CDR3 is TGTGCCTGGAGTGTACGACAGATGAATCAGCCCCAGCATTTT. V usage is TRBV30 and J usage is TRBJ1-5; perhaps TRBD1 as D (5 bases). From germline, CDR1 is GTSNPN and CDR2 SVGIG (reference sequence). CDR3 length: 14 amino acids. V was shortened by 0 bases and J by 4 bases, with 10 bases between the two germline ends.

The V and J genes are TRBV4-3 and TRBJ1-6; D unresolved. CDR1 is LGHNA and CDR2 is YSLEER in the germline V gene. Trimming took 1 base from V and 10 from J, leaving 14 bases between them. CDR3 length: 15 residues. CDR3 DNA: TGCGCCAGCAGCCAAGGTCGAGGGAGGATCTCACCCCTCCACTTT. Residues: CASSQGRGRISPLHF.

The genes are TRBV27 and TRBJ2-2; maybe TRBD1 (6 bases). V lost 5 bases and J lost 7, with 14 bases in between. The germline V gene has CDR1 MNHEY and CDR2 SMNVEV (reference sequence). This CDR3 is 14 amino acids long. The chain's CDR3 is CASSATGSVGELFF. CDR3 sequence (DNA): TGTGCCAGCAGTGCTACAGGGTCGGTCGGGGAGCTGTTTTTT.

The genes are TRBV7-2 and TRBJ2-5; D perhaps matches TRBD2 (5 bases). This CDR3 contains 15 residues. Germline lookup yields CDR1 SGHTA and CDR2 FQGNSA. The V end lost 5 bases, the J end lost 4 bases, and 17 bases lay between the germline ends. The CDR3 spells CASSRVSVGAETQYF. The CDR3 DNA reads TGTGCCAGCAGCCGCGTGTCGGTGGGAGCAGAGACCCAGTACTTC. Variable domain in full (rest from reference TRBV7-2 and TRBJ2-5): GAGVSQSPSNKVTEKGKDVELRCDPISGHTALYWYRQSLGQGLEFLIYFQGNSAPDKSGLPSDRFSAERTGGSVSTLTIQRTQQEDSAVYLCASSRVSVGAETQYFGPGTRLLVL.

The CDR3 region has the DNA TGCGCCAGCAGCCAAATCGGCGACAGGGAAGCCGAGCAGTACTTC. It is translated as CASSQIGDREAEQYF. The rearrangement uses TRBV4-3 and TRBJ2-7, with 7 bases identical to TRBD1. The CDR3 covers 15 residues. Germline V CDR1 and CDR2: LGHNA, YSLEER. The V gene end was trimmed by 2 bases and the J gene end by 6 bases; junction bases not matched to a gene: 10.

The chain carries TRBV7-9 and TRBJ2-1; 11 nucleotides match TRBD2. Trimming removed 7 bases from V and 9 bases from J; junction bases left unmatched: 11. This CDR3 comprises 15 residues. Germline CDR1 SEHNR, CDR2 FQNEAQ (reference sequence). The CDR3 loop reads CASIPPTSGSGEQFF. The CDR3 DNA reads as TGTGCCAGCATCCCCCCAACTAGCGGGAGCGGTGAGCAGTTCTTC.

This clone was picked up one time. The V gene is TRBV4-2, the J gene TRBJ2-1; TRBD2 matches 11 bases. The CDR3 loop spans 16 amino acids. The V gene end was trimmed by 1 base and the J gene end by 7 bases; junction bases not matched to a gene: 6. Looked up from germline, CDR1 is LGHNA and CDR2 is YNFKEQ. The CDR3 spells CASSQVAGGPGNEQFF. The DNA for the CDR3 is TGTGCCAGCAGCCAAGTAGCGGGAGGGCCCGGAAATGAGCAGTTCTTC.

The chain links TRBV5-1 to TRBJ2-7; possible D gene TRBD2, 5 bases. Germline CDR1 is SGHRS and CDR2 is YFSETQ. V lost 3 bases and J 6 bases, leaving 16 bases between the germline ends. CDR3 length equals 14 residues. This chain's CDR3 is CASSSTSGAGEQYF. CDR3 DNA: TGCGCCAGCAGCTCCACGAGCGGAGCTGGCGAGCAGTACTTC. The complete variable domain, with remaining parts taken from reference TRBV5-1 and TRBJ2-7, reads KAGVTQTPRYLIKTRGQQVTLSCSPISGHRSVSWYQQTPGQGLQFLFEYFSETQRNKGNFPGRFSGRQFSNSRSEMNVSTLELGDSALYLCASSSTSGAGEQYFGPGTRLTVT.

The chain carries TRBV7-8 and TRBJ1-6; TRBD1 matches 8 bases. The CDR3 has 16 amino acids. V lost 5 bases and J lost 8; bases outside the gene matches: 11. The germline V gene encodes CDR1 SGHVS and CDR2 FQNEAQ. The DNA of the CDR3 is TGTGCCAGCAGCCGTTATAGGACAGGGAATGATTCACCCCTCCACTTT. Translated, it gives CASSRYRTGNDSPLHF.